The 10 T cell receptor beta chains listed next were all sequenced from one sample in a study of identical twins. TCRdb called the 5' RACE reads again in MiXCR, with one record for every CDR3 protein. The sample lists 1.5 million to 2 million distinct CDR3 sequences; about 32% were seen once. Sequencing input: cord blood. The receptors here all came from a newborn girl in good health.

This chain connects TRBV4-1 to TRBJ1-2; D is unclear. CDR1 is MGHRA, CDR2 YSYEKL, per germline. CDR3 size: 14 residues. Trimming cost V 0 bases and J 4 bases, with 9 bases left between them. The CDR3 loop is CASSQDRQIYGYTF. The CDR3 nucleotides read TGCGCCAGCAGCCAAGACAGGCAGATCTATGGCTACACCTTC.

This chain uses TRBV27 with TRBJ2-3; 8 bases fit TRBD2. V lost 5 bases and J lost 4; bases outside the gene matches: 14. CDR3 length: 17 amino acids. CDR1 MNHEY and CDR2 SMNVEV come from the germline V gene (reference sequence). As DNA, the CDR3 is TGTGCCAGCAGTCTGTACCTGAGCGGGAGAGAGGCAGATACGCAGTATTTT. This sequence encodes CASSLYLSGREADTQYF.

With respect to this clonotype: A far larger clone is just one base off, so this is likely a read error. The chain joins TRBV2 to TRBJ2-1, with D tentatively TRBD2 (5 bases). Germline assignment: CDR1 SNHLY and CDR2 FYNNEI. CDR3 length: 15 amino acids. V was trimmed by 6 bases and J by 0 bases, leaving 12 bases between them. The CDR3: CASSPGRGSYNEQFF. The CDR3 region has the DNA TGTGCCAGCAGCCCCGGACGGGGCTCCTACAATGAGCAGTTCTTC.

The chain couples TRBV5-1 to TRBJ2-3; D gene uncertain. CDR3 length: 16 residues. Trimming pared 4 bases from V and 2 bases from J, leaving 17 bases between. Germline V gene lookup returns CDR1 SGHRS and CDR2 YFSETQ. CDR3 bases: TGCGCCAGCAGCCCTGACGCCCCTCGGGTCACAGATACGCAGTATTTT. Its protein product is CASSPDAPRVTDTQYF.

This clonotype was observed a few times. The chain uses TRBV27 and TRBJ2-2, with a tentative D call TRBD2 (5 bases). This CDR3 has 14 residues. Trimming removed 3 bases at V and 7 bases at J, with 12 bases between. Germline loops: CDR1 MNHEY, CDR2 SMNVEV (reference sequence). Written as DNA, the CDR3 is TGTGCCAGCAGTTTCGGAGGTTATAGCGGGGAGCTGTTTTTT. Translated: CASSFGGYSGELFF.

This chain links TRBV21-1 with TRBJ2-1; TRBD1 is taken as the D call from the table, unchecked against the DNA. TRBV21-1 is a pseudogene locus. The CDR3 is 13 amino acids. CDR3 amino acids: CASPRQTYNEQFF. The CDR3 nucleotides read TGTGCCAGCCCCCGGCAAACCTACAATGAGCAGTTCTTC.

V gene TRBV20-1 combines with J gene TRBJ2-1, with D perhaps TRBD2 (6 bases). Per germline, CDR1 DFQATT and CDR2 SNEGSKA (reference sequence). This CDR3 has 13 amino acids. Trimming cost V 5 bases and J 9 bases, with 17 bases left between them. CDR3: CSAPPVRRGEQFF. CDR3 nucleotides: TGCAGTGCTCCACCCGTCCGGAGGGGTGAGCAGTTCTTC.

The chain employs TRBV24-1 and TRBJ2-3; D not certain. Between the trimmed V and J ends, which lost 7 bases and 2 bases, there was a span of 9 bases. This CDR3 is built from 13 residues. Per the germline V gene, CDR1 is KGHDR and CDR2 is SFDVKD. The CDR3 nucleotides are TGTGCCACCAGGGAAGTGGTCACAGATACGCAGTATTTT. This codes for CATREVVTDTQYF.

The chain carries TRBV14 and TRBJ2-1; weak D call: TRBD1 (6 bases). The CDR3 contains 20 residues. CDR1 SGHDN and CDR2 FVKESK come from the germline V gene. V dropped 6 bases and J dropped 0 bases, with 27 bases sitting between them. The CDR3 DNA reads as TGTGCCAGCAGGTACAAGGGGGTAAGGTGGGAAGGGGTCTCCTACAATGAGCAGTTCTTC. Translated, it gives CASRYKGVRWEGVSYNEQFF. Using reference TRBV14 and TRBJ2-1 for the parts outside the CDR3, the full variable domain is EAGVTQFPSHSVIEKGQTVTLRCDPISGHDNLYWYRRVMGKEIKFLLHFVKESKQDESGMPNNRFLAERTGGTYSTLKVQPAELEDSGVYFCASRYKGVRWEGVSYNEQFFGPGTRLTVL.

The CDR3 nucleotides are TGCAGTGCTAGGGACTACGGGGGGGATAATTCACCCCTCCACTTT. Translation: CSARDYGGDNSPLHF. The chain is built from TRBV20-1 and TRBJ1-6, with a possible D match to TRBD1 (5 bases). V was pared by 3 bases and J by 5 bases, with 14 bases between. CDR3 length equals 15 residues. Per germline, CDR1 DFQATT and CDR2 SNEGSKA (reference sequence).